The source of this T cell receptor beta chain is a study of cytomegalovirus exposure and HLA in healthy donors. Overall study findings and caveats: Roughly uniform sequencing depth across donors was assumed, possibly incorrectly.

Comment on this clone: Its antigen remains unidentified.

Vbeta (60) and Jbeta (13) primers were used in the PCR. In the authors' methods: Later, 75 million to 100 million unique TCR beta chains were counted in an analysis, and about 10 million of them were shared. Sequenced by immunoSEQ multiplex PCR; TCRdb stores in-frame clones only, minus some. V and J calls and clone size follow that table, whereas D and trimming were derived from the DNA. The sample lists about 82,000 clones, roughly 80% seen once, with 13% in the top ten. This CDR3 region has 15 residues. The germline V gene has CDR1 MNHEY and CDR2 SMNVEV (reference sequence). V was clipped by 6 bases and J by 1 base, with 13 bases between them.

The chain is built from TRBV27 and TRBJ1-5; D remains unclear. The specimen was PBMCs. This clonotype was sampled from a human donor in good health. DNA of the CDR3: TGTGCCAGCAGCCCCTCGGGTCTGAGCAATCAGCCCCAGCATTTT. Protein product: CASSPSGLSNQPQHF.